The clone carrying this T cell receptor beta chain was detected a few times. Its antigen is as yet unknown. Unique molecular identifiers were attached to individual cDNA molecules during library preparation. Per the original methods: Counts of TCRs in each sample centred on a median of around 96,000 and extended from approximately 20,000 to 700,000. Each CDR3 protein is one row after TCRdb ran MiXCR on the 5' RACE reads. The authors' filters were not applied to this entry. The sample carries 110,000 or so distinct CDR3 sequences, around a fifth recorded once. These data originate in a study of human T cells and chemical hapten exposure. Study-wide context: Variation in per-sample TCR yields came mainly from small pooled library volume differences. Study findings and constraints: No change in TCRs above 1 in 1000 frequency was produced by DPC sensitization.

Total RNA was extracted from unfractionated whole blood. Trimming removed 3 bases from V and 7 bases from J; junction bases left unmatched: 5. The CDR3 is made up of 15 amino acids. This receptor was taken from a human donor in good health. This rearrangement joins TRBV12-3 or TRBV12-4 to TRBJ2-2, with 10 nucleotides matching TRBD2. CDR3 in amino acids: CASSFPGTSDGELFF. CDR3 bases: TGTGCCAGCAGTTTCCCCGGGACTAGCGACGGGGAGCTGTTTTTT.